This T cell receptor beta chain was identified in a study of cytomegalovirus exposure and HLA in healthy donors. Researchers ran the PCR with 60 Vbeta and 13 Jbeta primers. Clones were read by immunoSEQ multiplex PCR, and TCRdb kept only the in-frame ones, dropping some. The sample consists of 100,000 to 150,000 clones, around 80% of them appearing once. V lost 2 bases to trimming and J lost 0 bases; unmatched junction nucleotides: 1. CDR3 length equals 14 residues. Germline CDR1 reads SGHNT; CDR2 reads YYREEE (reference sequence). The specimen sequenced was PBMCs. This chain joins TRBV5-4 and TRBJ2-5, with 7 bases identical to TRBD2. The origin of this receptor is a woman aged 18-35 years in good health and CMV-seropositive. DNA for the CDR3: TGTGCCAGCAGCTTACGGGGGGACCAAGAGACCCAGTACTTC. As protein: CASSLRGDQETQYF.